What follows is one T cell receptor beta chain and its context. Its target is unknown. Germline assignment: CDR1 WSHSY and CDR2 SAAADI. Trimming took 0 bases from V and 2 from J, leaving 12 bases between them. The CDR3 has 16 amino acids. TCRdb's table, derived via immunoSEQ multiplex PCR, lists solely in-frame clones and lacks some. The sample has roughly 14,000 clones, 78% seen once. This sample was included in a study of CD4 T cells in relation to SARS-CoV-2 and coronaviruses. At the level of the study: After about nine days of antigen culture, PBMC TCR beta CDR3s were sequenced. Broader study findings: Crossreactivity was assessed only for spike protein, not other viral proteins. Pre-pandemic and post-infection samples never came from the same donor.

CD4+ T cells from unexposed donors were obtained before the COVID-19 pandemic (2011-2018). The cells were cultured for under 13 days before CD4+ T cells were isolated. Half the medium was replaced with IL-2 medium on days 3 and 7. The sequenced sample was CD4+ T cells from PBMCs, cultured in vitro. The chain couples TRBV10-2 to TRBJ2-3; D possibly corresponds to TRBD2 (5 bases). The receptor was derived from a human donor in good health. The CDR3, as DNA: TGCGCCAGCAGTGAGTCCCGGGCGGGCTTCACAGATACGCAGTATTTT. Its protein is CASSESRAGFTDTQYF.